This T cell receptor (beta chain) was observed in a study of blood T cell repertoires in COVID-19. Across the study: T cells, B-cell-depleted T cells, or PBMCs supplied cDNA or gDNA.

In the authors' methods: Amplification with reference gene primers provided the estimates of nucleated cell counts. The table came from immunoSEQ multiplex PCR; TCRdb's copy has only in-frame clones and leaves some out. The V and J calls and clone size are taken from that table; D and trimming were inferred from the DNA. Seen here are a few hundred thousand clones, 88% observed once, and the top ten hold roughly 1.2%. With V trimmed by 0 bases and J by 5 bases, 7 bases remained unmatched. Germline V gene data show CDR1 as MNHNS and CDR2 as SASEGT. This CDR3 is built from 16 residues. This clone is a singleton in its sample. In assigning cohorts, the study relied on participant-reported clinical history. Recovered participants had two consecutive negative NP/OP PCR tests, healthcare professional clearance, or symptom resolution.

The TCR originated in a young woman who had recovered from COVID-19. Sequenced sample: PBMCs or T cells enriched from blood (not recorded which). This chain uses TRBV6-1 with TRBJ2-1; 7 bases map to TRBD2. The CDR3 region has the DNA TGTGCCAGCAGTGAAGCGCCAGCGGGGAAAGACAATGAGCAGTTCTTC. This encodes CASSEAPAGKDNEQFF.